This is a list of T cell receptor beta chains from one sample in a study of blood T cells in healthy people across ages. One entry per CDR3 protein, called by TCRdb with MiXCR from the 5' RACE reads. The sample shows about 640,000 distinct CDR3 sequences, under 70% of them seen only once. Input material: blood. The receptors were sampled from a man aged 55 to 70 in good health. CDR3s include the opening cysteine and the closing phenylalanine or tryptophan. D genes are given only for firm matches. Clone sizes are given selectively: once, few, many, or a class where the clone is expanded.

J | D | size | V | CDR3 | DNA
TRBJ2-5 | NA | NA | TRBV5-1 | CASSLGSWGSRETQYF | TGCGCCAGCAGCTTGGGTTCGTGGGGTTCAAGAGAGACCCAGTACTTC
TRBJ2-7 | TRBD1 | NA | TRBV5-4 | CAWTIQGSTSYEQYF | TGTGCCTGGACCATACAGGGGTCGACCTCCTACGAGCAGTACTTC
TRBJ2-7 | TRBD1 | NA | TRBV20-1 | CSASRPGQTYEQYF | TGCAGTGCTAGCCGGCCGGGACAGACCTACGAGCAGTACTTC
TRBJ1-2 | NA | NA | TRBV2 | CASSEDRTAYGYTF | TGTGCCAGCAGTGAAGATCGGACAGCTTATGGCTACACCTTC
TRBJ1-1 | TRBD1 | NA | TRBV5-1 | CASSGTADTKAFF | TGCGCCAGCAGCGGGACAGCTGACACTAAAGCTTTCTTT
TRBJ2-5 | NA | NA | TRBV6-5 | CASSYSTQETQYF | TGTGCCAGCAGTTACTCGACACAAGAGACCCAGTACTTC
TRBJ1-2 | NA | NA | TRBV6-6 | CASIGSANYGYTF | TGTGCCAGCATCGGCAGCGCTAACTATGGCTACACCTTC
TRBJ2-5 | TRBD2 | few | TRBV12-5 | CASGPQLAGGLYQETQYF | TGTGCTAGTGGCCCTCAACTAGCGGGGGGCCTGTACCAAGAGACCCAGTACTTC
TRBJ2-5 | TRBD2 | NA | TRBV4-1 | CASSNGLAGGLGRETQYF | TGCGCCAGCAGCAATGGACTAGCGGGGGGGCTGGGACGAGAGACCCAGTACTTC
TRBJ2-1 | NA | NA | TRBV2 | CASSGGSNEQFF | TGTGCCAGCAGTGGGGGCTCCAATGAGCAGTTCTTT
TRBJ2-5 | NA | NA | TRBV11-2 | CASSPSRTDYQETQYF | TGTGCCAGCAGCCCGTCTCGGACAGATTACCAAGAGACCCAGTACTTC
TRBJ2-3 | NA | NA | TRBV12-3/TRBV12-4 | CAGRGSSTDTQYF | TGTGCCGGCCGGGGGAGCTCCACAGATACGCAGTATTTT
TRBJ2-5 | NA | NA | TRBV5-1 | CASSLAVRGAMETQYF | TGCGCCAGCAGCTTGGCCGTCCGGGGGGCTATGGAGACCCAGTACTTC
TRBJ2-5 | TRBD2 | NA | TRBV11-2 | CASSLKGLAGDQETQYF | TGTGCCAGCAGTCTCAAGGGACTAGCGGGGGATCAAGAGACCCAGTACTTC
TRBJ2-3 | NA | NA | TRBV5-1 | CASTTGTGTDTQYF | TGCGCCAGCACCACGGGAACAGGTACAGATACGCAGTATTTT
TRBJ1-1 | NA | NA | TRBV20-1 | CSAKRMRGAWNTEAFF | TGCAGTGCCAAGAGAATGAGGGGGGCATGGAACACTGAAGCTTTCTTT
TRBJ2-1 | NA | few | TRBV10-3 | CAISEGTYNEQFF | TGTGCCATCAGTGAAGGGACTTACAATGAGCAGTTCTTC
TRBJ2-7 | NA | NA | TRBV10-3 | CAISGNGYVQYF | TGTGCCATCAGTGGGAACGGGTACGTGCAGTACTTC
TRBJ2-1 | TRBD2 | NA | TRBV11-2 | CASSFTSGGTYNEQFF | TGTGCCAGCAGCTTTACTAGCGGGGGCACGTACAATGAGCAGTTCTTC
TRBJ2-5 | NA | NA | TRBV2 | CASSEAWQQETQYF | TGTGCCAGCAGTGAAGCGTGGCAGCAAGAGACCCAGTACTTC
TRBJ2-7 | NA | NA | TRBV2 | CASTPGGPRNEQYF | TGTGCGTCAACCCCGGGGGGCCCTAGGAATGAGCAGTACTTC
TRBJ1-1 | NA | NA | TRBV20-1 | CSARVSVNTEAFF | TGCAGTGCTAGAGTATCCGTGAACACTGAAGCTTTCTTT
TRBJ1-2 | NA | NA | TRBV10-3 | CAIRWRGDYGYTF | TGTGCCATCAGGTGGAGGGGTGACTATGGCTACACCTTC
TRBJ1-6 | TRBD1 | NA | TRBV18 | CASSPGTGTSPLHF | TGTGCCAGCTCCCCCGGGACAGGGACTTCACCCCTCCACTTT
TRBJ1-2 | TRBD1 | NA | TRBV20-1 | CSATQTGGVGYGYTF | TGCAGTGCTACCCAAACAGGGGGCGTTGGGTATGGCTACACCTTC
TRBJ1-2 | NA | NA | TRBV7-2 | CAVGRNSYGYTF | TGTGCCGTCGGGAGGAATTCCTATGGCTACACCTTC
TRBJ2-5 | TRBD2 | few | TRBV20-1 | CSASFSTSGAQETQYF | TGCAGTGCTAGTTTCTCGACTAGCGGGGCCCAAGAGACCCAGTACTTC
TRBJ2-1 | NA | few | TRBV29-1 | CSVEDLGLDPVKDEQFF | TGCAGCGTTGAAGATCTCGGTCTCGACCCGGTAAAGGATGAGCAGTTCTTC
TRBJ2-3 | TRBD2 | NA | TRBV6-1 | CASSPGTSGTDTQYF | TGTGCCAGCAGTCCCGGGACTAGCGGCACAGATACGCAGTATTTT
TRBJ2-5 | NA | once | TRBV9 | CASSVGAGSGEQYF | TGTGCCAGCAGCGTAGGGGCCGGGAGTGGTGAGCAGTACTTC
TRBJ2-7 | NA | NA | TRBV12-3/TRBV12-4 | CASNEQGYSYEQYF | TGTGCCAGCAACGAACAGGGATACTCCTACGAGCAGTACTTC